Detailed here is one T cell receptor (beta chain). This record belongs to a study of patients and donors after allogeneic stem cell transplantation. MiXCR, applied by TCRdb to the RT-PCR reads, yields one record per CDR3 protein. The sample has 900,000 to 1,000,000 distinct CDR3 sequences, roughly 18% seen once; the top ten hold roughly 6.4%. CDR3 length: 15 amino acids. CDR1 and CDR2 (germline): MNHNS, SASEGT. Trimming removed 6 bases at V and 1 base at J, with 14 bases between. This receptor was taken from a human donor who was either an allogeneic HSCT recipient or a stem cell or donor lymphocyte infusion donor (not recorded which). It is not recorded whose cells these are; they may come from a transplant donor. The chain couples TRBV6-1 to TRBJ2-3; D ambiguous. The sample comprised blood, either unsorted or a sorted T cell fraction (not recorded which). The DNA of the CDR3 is TGTGCCAGCAGGTCTACCGCCGCGGGCACAGATACGCAGTATTTT. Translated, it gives CASRSTAAGTDTQYF.